This T cell receptor beta chain was profiled in a study of blood T cell repertoires in COVID-19. In the study overall: Sample material is recorded as cDNA or gDNA derived from T cells, B-cell-depleted T cells, or PBMCs.

Authors' analysis steps: Nucleated cell counts were estimated from reference gene primer amplification. Here immunoSEQ multiplex PCR was the method, and the copy in TCRdb shows in-frame clones only, minus some. D and trimming come from the DNA, and the V and J calls and clone size come from that table. The top ten hold 14% of the sample, which has approximately 15,000 clones, 70% to 80% seen once. Trimming pared 1 base from V and 5 bases from J, leaving 16 bases between. The germline CDR1 and CDR2 sequences are SGHNT and YENEEA. The CDR3 sequence is 16 residues long. The sample consisted of peripheral blood. The chain combines TRBV11-3 with TRBJ2-3; no clear D gene. The TCR originated in a human donor in a cohort sampled during active COVID-19. The CDR3 bases are TGTGCCAGCAGCTTAGGAGTCCAGGCCGGTGGAGATACGCAGTATTTT. Its protein product is CASSLGVQAGGDTQYF.